The TCR beta chain described here comes from a study of cytomegalovirus exposure and HLA in healthy donors. Whole-study findings and limits: A reported reduction in N-insertions relative to the roughly 710-donor mean was seen in an Asian-associated ancestry cluster in a later analysis. Across all donors, roughly uniform sequencing depth was an assumption of the presence/absence analyses.

On this clone itself: The target antigen is unknown.

The PCR ran on 60 Vbeta and 13 Jbeta primers. Only in-frame clones appear in the TCRdb table, and some are missing; sequencing was by immunoSEQ multiplex PCR. The sample records approximately 180,000 clones, 70% to 90% being singletons. This CDR3 comprises 13 residues. Germline CDR1 and CDR2: MNHNS and SASEGT. The V end lost 6 bases, the J end lost 2 bases, and 10 bases lay between the germline ends. The TCR was taken from a girl aged 5 to 17 in good health and CMV-seropositive. The sequencing input was PBMCs. This chain uses TRBV6-1 with TRBJ1-1, with D uncertain. The CDR3 bases are TGTGCCAGCAGAACAGCTTCCAACACTGAAGCTTTCTTT. Its protein is CASRTASNTEAFF.